This T cell receptor (beta chain) was captured in a study of T-cell reconstitution after alpha-beta-depleted transplantation in children. CDR3 size: 14 residues. Germline values: CDR1 ENHRY, CDR2 SYGVKD. V was trimmed by 2 bases and J by 5 bases, leaving 10 bases between them. This clonotype appeared a few times. For TCRbeta, the library was prepared with unique molecular identifiers. MiXCR, run by TCRdb on the PCR reads, gives a single entry per CDR3 protein. Of some 500,000 distinct CDR3 sequences listed, approximately 20% are singletons. This specimen was PBMCs from the stem cell graft donor, taken from the stem cell graft. This TCR was recovered from a human donor who donated a stem cell graft to a child with acute lymphoblastic leukemia. J is TRBJ1-5 and V is TRBV10-3; perhaps TRBD1 as D (6 bases). CDR3 in amino acids: CAISEAGAYQPQHF. Written as DNA, the CDR3 is TGTGCCATCAGTGAGGCAGGGGCGTATCAGCCCCAGCATTTT.